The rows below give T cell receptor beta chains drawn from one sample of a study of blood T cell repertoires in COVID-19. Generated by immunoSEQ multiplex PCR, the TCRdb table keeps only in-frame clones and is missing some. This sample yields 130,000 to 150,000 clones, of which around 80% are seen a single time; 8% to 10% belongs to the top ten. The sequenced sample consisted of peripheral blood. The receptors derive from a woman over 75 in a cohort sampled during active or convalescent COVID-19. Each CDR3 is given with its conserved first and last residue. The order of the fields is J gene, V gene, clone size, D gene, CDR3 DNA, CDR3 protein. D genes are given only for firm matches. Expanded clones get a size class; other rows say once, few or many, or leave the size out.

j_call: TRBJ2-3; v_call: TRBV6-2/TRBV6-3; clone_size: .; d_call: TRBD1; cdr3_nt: TGTGCCAGCAGTTACCTTCTGTGGGCAGGGGGCGCAGATACGCAGTATTTT; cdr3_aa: CASSYLLWAGGADTQYF
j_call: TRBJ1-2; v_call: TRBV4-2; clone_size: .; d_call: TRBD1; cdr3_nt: TGTGCCAGCAGCCCAAGTAGGACAGGGGGCTATGGCTACACCTTC; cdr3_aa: CASSPSRTGGYGYTF
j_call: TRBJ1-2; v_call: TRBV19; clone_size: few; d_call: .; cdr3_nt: TGTGCCAGTTCAGGACAGTCTCTATCATATGGCTACACCTTC; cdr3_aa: CASSGQSLSYGYTF
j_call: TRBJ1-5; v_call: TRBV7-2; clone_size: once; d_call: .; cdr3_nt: TGTGCCAGCAGCTTACGGGTTGATCAGCCCCAGCATTTT; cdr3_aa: CASSLRVDQPQHF
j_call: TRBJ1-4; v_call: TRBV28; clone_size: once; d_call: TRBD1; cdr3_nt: TGTGCCAGCAAAGCGGGACAGGGAAATGAAAAACTGTTTTTT; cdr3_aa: CASKAGQGNEKLFF
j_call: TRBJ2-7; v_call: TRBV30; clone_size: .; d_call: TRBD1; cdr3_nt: TGTGCCTGGCGGACAGGGGCTCACGAGCAGTACTTC; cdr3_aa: CAWRTGAHEQYF
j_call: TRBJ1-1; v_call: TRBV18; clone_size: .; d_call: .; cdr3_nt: TGTGCCAGCTCACCACTTTCGGGGGACACTGAAGCTTTCTTT; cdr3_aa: CASSPLSGDTEAFF
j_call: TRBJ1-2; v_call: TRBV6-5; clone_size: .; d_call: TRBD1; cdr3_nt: TGTGCCAGCAGTCTACAGGGGACAGCTAACTATGGCTACACCTTC; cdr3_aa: CASSLQGTANYGYTF
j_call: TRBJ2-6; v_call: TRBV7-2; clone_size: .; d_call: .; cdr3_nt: TGTGCCAGCAGCTTAAGGTACCGAGGCTCTGGGGCCAACGTCCTGACTTTC; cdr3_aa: CASSLRYRGSGANVLTF
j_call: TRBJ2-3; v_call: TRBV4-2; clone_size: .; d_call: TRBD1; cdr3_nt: TGTGCCAGCAGCCAGGGGACAGCCAACACAGATACGCAGTATTTT; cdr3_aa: CASSQGTANTDTQYF
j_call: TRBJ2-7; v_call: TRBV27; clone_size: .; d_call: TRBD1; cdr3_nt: TGTGCCAGCAGGCTCCGGGACAGGGGGCCCTACGAGCAGTACTTC; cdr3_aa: CASRLRDRGPYEQYF
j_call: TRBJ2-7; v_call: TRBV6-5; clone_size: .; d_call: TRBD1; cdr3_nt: TGTGCCAGCAGTTACCGGACAGGGGCTTCCTACGAGCAGTACTTC; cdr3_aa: CASSYRTGASYEQYF
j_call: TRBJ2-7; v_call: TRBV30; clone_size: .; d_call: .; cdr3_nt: TGTGCCTGGGGGACGACACGAAGCTACGAGCAGTACTTC; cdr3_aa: CAWGTTRSYEQYF
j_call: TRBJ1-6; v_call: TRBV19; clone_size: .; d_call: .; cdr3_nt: TGTGCCAGTAGTATAGGGCCAGGGGCGCGTGATTCACCCCTCCACTTT; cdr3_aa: CASSIGPGARDSPLHF
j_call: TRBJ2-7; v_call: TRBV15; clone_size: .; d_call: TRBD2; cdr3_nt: TGTGCCACCAGCAGGTTTAGCGGGCCGGCCTACGAGCAGTACTTC; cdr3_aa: CATSRFSGPAYEQYF
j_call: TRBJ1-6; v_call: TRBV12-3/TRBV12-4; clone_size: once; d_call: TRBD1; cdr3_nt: TGTGCCAGCATGGGGACAGGGCTTTCACCCCTCCACTTT; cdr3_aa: CASMGTGLSPLHF
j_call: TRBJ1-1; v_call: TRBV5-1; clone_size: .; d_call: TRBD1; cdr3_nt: TGCGCCAGCAGCTTGACAGGGGCGAACACTGAAGCTTTCTTT; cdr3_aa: CASSLTGANTEAFF
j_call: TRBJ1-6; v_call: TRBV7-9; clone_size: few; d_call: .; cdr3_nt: TGTGCCAGCAGCTCTAAAAGTACAGGGACGCGTAATTCACCCCTCCACTTT; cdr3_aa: CASSSKSTGTRNSPLHF
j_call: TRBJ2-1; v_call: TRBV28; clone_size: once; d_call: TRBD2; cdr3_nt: TGTGCCAGCAGTCCTGTCGGACTAGCGGGGGTTGGTGAGCAGTTCTTC; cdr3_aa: CASSPVGLAGVGEQFF
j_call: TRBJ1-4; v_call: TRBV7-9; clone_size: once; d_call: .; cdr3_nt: TGTGCCAGCAGTGTTGCAGGGGCAAATGAAAAACTGTTTTTT; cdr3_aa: CASSVAGANEKLFF
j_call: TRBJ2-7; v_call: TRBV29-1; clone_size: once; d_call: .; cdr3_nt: TGCAGCGTCGCCCGGGGTGGCGAGCAGTACTTC; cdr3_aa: CSVARGGEQYF
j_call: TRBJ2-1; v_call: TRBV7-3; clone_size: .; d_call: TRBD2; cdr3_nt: TGTGCCAGCAGCTTCCGCGGACTAGCGGGGGGGCGCACCTACAATGAGCAGTTCTTC; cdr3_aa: CASSFRGLAGGRTYNEQFF
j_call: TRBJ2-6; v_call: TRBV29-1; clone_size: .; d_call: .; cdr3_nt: TGCAGCGTTGTGGCCGGGGCCAACGTCCTGACTTTC; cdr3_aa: CSVVAGANVLTF
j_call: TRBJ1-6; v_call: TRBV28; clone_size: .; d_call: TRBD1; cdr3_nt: TGTGCCAGCAGCCGACAGGGCAGGTCTTATAATTCACCCCTCCACTTT; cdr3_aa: CASSRQGRSYNSPLHF
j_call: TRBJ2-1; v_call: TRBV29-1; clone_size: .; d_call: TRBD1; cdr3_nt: TGCAGCGTGGGGACAGGGGGCGCCTACAATGAGCAGTTCTTC; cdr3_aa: CSVGTGGAYNEQFF
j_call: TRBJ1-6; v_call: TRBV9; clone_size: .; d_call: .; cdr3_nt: TGTGCCAGCAGCGTAGGCGAAGCAGGCCGTGGATCACCCCTCCACTTT; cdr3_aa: CASSVGEAGRGSPLHF
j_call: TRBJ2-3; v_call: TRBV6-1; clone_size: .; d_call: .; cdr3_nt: TGTGCCAGCAGTGAAGTTGAGCGAGATACGCAGTATTTT; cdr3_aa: CASSEVERDTQYF